This TCR beta chain was profiled in a study of a mutant IDH1 vaccine in newly diagnosed glioma. General study results and limits: Pseudoprogression appeared unlinked to shifts in leading peripheral T cell clonotypes.

V was trimmed by 2 bases and J by 5 bases, leaving 8 bases between them. CDR1 and CDR2 from the germline V gene are SGHNT and YYREEE (reference sequence). There are 13 residues in the CDR3. Time point indicated: week 11, during vaccination. Vaccinated patients received 300 ug of mutant IDH1 20-mer peptide per dose, with topical imiquimod. In regard to this clone: What it recognizes is unknown.

Data came from immunoSEQ multiplex PCR; TCRdb stores just in-frame clones and leaves some out. The sample comprises tens of thousands of clones, less than 85% of which are singletons, and roughly 11% rests with the top ten. This receptor was identified in a man aged 18 to 30 with glioma. Some clones in this sample may be carry-over from other donors' samples. The sample was peripheral blood mononuclear cells (PBMCs), taken from a glioma patient whose treatment included an IDH1 peptide vaccine. The rearrangement links TRBV5-4 to TRBJ1-3; unclear D gene. The CDR3 nucleotides are TGTGCCAGCAGCTTTCAAGGGAGAAACACCATATATTTT. Protein sequence: CASSFQGRNTIYF.